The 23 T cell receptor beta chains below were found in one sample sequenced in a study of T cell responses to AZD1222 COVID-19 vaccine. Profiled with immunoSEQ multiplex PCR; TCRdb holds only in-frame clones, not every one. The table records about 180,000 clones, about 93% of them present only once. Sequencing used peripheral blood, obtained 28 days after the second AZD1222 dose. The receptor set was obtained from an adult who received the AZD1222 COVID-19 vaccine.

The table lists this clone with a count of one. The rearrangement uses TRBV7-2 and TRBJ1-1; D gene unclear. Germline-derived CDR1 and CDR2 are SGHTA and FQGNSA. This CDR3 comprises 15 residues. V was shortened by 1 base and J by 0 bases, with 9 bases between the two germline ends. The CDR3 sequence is CASSLVVVMNTEAFF. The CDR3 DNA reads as TGTGCCAGCAGCTTAGTGGTAGTTATGAACACTGAAGCTTTCTTT.

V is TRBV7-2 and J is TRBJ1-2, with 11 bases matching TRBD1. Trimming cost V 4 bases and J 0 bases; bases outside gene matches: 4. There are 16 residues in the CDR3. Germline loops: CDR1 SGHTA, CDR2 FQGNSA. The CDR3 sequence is CASSYGQGAANYGYTF. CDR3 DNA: TGTGCCAGCAGCTACGGACAGGGGGCGGCTAACTATGGCTACACCTTC.

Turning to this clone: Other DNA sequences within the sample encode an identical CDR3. The CDR3 DNA follows: TGTGCCAGCTCACCGGGGGGAGCAGATACGCAGTATTTT. This sequence encodes CASSPGGADTQYF. This sequence joins TRBV18 and TRBJ2-3; TRBD2 is a possible D gene (6 bases). CDR1 is KGHSH and CDR2 is LQKENI in the germline V gene. The CDR3 has 13 amino acids. V was cut by 3 bases and J by 4 bases, with 8 bases left in between.

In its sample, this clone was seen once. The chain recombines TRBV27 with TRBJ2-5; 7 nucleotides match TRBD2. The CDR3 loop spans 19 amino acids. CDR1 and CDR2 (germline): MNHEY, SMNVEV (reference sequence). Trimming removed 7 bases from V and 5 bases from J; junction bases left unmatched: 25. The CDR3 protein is CASKMGTRAGISRRETQYF. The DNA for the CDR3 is TGTGCCAGCAAAATGGGGACCCGAGCGGGGATATCTAGGCGGGAGACCCAGTACTTC.

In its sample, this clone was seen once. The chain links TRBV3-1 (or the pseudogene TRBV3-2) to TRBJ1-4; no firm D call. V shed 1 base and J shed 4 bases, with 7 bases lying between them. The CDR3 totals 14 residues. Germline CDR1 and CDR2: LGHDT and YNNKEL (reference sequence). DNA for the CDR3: TGTGCCAGCAGCCAAGTTGGCCGTAATGAAAAACTGTTTTTT. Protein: CASSQVGRNEKLFF.

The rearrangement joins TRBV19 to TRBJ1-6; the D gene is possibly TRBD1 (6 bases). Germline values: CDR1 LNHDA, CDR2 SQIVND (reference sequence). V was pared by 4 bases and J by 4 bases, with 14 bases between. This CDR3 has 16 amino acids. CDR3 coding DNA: TGTGCCAGTAGTAGGGCAGGGGCAAATTATAATTCACCCCTCCACTTT. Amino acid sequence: CASSRAGANYNSPLHF.

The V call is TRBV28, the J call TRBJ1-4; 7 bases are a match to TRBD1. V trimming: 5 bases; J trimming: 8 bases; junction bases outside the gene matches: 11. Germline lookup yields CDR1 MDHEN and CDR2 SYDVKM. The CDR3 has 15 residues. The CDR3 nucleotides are TGTGCCAGCAGTACTAACACAGGGGCCGGGGAAAAACTGTTTTTT. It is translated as CASSTNTGAGEKLFF.

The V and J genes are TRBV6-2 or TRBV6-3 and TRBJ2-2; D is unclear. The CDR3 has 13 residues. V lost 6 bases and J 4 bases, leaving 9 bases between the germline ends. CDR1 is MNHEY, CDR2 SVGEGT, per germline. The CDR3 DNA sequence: TGTGCCAGCAGCCCCGTAGGCACCGGGGAGCTGTTTTTT. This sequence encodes CASSPVGTGELFF.

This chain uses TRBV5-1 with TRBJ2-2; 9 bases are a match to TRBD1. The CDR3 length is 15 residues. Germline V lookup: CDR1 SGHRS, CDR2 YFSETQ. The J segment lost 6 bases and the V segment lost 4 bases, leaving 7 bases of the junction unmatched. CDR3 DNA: TGCGCCAGCAGCGCGGGGACAGGGCGGGCCGGGGAGCTGTTTTTT. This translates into CASSAGTGRAGELFF.

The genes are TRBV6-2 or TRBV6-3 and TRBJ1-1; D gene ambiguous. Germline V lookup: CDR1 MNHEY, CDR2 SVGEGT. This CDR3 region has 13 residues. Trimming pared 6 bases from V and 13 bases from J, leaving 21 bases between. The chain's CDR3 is CASRYKEPMIGFF. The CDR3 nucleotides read TGTGCCAGCAGATACAAAGAACCGATGATTGGTTTCTTT.

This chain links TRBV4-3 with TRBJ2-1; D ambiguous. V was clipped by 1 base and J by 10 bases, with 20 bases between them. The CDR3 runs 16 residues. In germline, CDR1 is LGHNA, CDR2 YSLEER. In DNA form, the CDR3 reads TGCGCCAGCAGCCAAGGGTGGATCGAGGCGCGTGGGGAGCAGTTCTTC. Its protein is CASSQGWIEARGEQFF.

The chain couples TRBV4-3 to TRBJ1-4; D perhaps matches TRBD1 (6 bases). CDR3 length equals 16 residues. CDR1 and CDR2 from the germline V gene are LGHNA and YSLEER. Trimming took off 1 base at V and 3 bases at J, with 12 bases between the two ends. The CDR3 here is CASSQGRQVSNEKLFF. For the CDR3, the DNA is TGCGCCAGCAGCCAAGGTCGACAGGTTTCTAATGAAAAACTGTTTTTT.

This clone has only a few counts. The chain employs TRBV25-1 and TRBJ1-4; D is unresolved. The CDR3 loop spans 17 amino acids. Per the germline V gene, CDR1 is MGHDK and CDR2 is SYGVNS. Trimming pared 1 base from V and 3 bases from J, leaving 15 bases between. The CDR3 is CASSESRDFLSNEKLFF. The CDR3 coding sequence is TGTGCCAGCAGTGAATCTCGGGATTTTTTATCTAATGAAAAACTGTTTTTT.

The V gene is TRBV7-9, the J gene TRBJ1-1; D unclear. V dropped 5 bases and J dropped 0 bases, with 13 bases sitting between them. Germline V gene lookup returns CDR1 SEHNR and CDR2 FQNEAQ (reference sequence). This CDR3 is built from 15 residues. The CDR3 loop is CASSVRGSMNTEAFF. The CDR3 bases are TGTGCCAGCAGCGTCCGAGGCAGCATGAACACTGAAGCTTTCTTT.

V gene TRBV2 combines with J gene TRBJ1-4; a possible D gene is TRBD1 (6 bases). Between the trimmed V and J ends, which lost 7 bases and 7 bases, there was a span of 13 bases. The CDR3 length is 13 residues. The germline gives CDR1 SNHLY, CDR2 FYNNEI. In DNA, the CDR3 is TGTGCCAGCATGCTCGCCAGGGGTGAAAAACTGTTTTTT. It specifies CASMLARGEKLFF.

CDR3 bases: TGTGCCAGCAGCTCCCCTGGCAGGGGGCTATTTGGCTACACCTTC. Its translation: CASSSPGRGLFGYTF. The J gene is TRBJ1-2, the V gene TRBV11-2, with 8 nucleotides matching TRBD1. Germline V lookup: CDR1 SGHAT, CDR2 FQNNGV. The CDR3 has 15 amino acids. With 4 bases clipped from V and 7 bases from J, the junction kept 11 bases outside the gene matches. Complete variable domain (other parts from reference TRBV11-2 and TRBJ1-2): EAGVAQSPRYKIIEKRQSVAFWCNPISGHATLYWYQQILGQGPKLLIQFQNNGVVDDSQLPKDRFSAERLKGVDSTLKIQPAKLEDSAVYLCASSSPGRGLFGYTFGSGTRLTVV.

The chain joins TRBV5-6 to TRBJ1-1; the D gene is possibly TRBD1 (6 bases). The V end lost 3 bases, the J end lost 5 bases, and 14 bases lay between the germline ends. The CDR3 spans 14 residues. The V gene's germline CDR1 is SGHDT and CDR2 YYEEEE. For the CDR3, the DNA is TGTGCCAGCAGCTCCATAACAGGGAGAACTGAAGCTTTCTTT. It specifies CASSSITGRTEAFF.

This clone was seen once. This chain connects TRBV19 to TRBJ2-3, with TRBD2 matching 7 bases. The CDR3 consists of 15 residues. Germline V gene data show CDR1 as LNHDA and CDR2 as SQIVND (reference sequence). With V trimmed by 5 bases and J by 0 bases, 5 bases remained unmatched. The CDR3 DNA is TGTGCCAGTAGTGCCCCGCGGGGGAGCACAGATACGCAGTATTTT. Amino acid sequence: CASSAPRGSTDTQYF.

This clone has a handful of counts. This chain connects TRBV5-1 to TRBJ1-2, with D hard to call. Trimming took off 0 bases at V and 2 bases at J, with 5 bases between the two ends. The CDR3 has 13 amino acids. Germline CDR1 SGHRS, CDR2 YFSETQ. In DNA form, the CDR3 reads TGCGCCAGCAGCTTGGCACAGAACTATGGCTACACCTTC. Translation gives CASSLAQNYGYTF.

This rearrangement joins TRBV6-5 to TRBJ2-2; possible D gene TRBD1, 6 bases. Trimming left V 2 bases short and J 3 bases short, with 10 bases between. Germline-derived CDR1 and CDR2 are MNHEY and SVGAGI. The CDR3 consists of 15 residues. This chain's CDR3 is CASSYSPGDTGELFF. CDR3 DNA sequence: TGTGCCAGCAGTTACAGCCCAGGGGACACCGGGGAGCTGTTTTTT.

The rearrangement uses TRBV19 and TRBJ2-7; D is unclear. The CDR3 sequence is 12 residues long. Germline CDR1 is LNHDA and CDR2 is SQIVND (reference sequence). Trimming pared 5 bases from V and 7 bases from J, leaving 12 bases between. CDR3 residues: CASSFPMGEQYF. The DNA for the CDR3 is TGTGCCAGTAGTTTCCCGATGGGAGAGCAGTACTTC. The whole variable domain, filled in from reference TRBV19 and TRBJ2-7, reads DGGITQSPKYLFRKEGQNVTLSCEQNLNHDAMYWYRQDPGQGLRLIYYSQIVNDFQKGDIAEGYSVSREKKESFPLTVTSAQKNPTAFYLCASSFPMGEQYFGPGTRLTVT.

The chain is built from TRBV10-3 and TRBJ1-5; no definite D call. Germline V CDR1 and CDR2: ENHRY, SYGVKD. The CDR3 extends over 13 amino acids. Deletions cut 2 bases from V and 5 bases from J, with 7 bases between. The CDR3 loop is CAISEGPDQPQHF. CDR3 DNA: TGTGCCATCAGTGAGGGGCCTGATCAGCCCCAGCATTTT.

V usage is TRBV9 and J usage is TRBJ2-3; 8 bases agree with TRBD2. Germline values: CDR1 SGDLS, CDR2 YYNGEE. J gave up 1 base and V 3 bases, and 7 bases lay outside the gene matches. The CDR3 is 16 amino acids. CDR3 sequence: CASSGPFSGGTDTQYF. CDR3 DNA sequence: TGTGCCAGCAGCGGACCCTTTAGCGGGGGCACAGATACGCAGTATTTT.